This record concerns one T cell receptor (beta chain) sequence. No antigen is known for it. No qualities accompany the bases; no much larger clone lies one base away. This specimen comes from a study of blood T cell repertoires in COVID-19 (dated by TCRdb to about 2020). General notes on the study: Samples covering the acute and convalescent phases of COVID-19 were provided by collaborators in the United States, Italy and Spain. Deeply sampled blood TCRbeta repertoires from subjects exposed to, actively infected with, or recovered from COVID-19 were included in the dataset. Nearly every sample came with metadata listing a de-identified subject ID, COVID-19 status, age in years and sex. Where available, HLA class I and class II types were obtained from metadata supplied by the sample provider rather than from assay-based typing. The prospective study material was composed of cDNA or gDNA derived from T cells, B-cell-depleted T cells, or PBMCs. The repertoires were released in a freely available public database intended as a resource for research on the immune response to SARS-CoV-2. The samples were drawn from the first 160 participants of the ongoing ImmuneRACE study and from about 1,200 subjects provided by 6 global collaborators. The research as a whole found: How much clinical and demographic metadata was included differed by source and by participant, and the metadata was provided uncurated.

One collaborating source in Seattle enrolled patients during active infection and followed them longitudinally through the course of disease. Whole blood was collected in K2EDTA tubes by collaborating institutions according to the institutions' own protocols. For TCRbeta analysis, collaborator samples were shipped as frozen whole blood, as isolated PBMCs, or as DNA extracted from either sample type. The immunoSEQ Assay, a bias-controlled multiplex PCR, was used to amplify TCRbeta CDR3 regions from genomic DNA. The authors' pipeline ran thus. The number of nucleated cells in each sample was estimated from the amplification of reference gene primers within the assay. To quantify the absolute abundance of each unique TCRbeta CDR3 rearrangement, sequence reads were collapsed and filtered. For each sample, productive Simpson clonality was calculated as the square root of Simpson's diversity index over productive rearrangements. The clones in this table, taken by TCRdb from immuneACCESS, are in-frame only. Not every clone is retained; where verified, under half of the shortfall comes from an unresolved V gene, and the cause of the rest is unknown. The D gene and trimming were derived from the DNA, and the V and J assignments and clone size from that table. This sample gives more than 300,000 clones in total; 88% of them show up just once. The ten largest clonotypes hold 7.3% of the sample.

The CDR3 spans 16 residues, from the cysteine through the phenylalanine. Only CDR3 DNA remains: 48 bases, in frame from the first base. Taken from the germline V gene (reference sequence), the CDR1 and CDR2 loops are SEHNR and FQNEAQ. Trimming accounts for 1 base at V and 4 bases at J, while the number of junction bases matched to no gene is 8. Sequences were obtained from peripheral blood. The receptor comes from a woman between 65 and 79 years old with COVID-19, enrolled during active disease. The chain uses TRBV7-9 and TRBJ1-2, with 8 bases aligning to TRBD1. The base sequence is TGTGCCAGCAGCTTAGAACAGGGGGTGAAGCCCTATGGCTACACCTTC. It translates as CASSLEQGVKPYGYTF.